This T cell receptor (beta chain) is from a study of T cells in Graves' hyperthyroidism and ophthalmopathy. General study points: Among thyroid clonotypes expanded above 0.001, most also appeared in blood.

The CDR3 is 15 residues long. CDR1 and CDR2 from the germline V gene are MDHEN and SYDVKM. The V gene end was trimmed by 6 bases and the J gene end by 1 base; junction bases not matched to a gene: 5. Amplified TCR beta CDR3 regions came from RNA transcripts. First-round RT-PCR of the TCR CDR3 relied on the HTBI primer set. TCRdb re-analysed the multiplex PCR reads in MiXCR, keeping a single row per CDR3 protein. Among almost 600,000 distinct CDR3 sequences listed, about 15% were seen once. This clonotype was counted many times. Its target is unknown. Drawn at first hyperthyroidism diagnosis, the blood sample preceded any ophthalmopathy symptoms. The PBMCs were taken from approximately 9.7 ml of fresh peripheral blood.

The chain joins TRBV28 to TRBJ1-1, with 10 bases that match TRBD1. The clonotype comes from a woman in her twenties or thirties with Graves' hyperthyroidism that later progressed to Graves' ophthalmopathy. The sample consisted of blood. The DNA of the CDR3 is TGTGCCAGCAGAGAAGACAGGGGGCGGAACACTGAAGCTTTCTTT. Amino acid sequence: CASREDRGRNTEAFF.